This entry features one TCR beta chain sequence. This sample is part of a study of T cells in Graves' hyperthyroidism and ophthalmopathy. CDR3 length: 14 amino acids. Germline V CDR1 and CDR2: SEHNR, FQNEAQ (reference sequence). The V gene end was trimmed by 5 bases and the J gene end by 7 bases; junction bases not matched to a gene: 5. RNA transcripts gave rise to amplified TCR beta CDR3 regions. With the HTBI primer set, the TCR CDR3 went through a first round of RT-PCR. Each CDR3 protein is one row after TCRdb ran MiXCR on the multiplex PCR reads. The table records a few hundred thousand distinct CDR3 sequences, about a sixth of them present only once.

The source is a middle-aged woman with Graves' ophthalmopathy. The sequenced material came from blood. The rearrangement joins TRBV7-9 to TRBJ2-2; 9 bases line up with TRBD1. The CDR3, as DNA: TGTGCCAGCAGCAAACAGGGGGCGGACGGGGAGCTGTTTTTT. Its translation: CASSKQGADGELFF.